In this sample, the clone carrying this T cell receptor (beta chain) turned up many times. As yet, its antigen is unknown. This sample is part of a study of breast tumors, draining lymph nodes, adjacent tissues. Findings of the study overall: Data only fit, rather than demonstrated, lymph node origin of most tumor T cells.

MiXCR, run by TCRdb on the multiplex PCR reads, gives a single entry per CDR3 protein. The table includes some 100,000 distinct CDR3 sequences, around 21% detected once. The germline V gene encodes CDR1 MNHNY and CDR2 SVGAGI (reference sequence). The CDR3 is 15 residues long. Trimming cost V 4 bases and J 2 bases; bases outside gene matches: 2. Axillary draining lymph nodes of breast cancer patients supplied the node samples. The clonotype was recovered from a female donor with breast cancer. Some clones in this sample may be carry-over from other donors' samples. V gene TRBV6-6 combines with J gene TRBJ2-1, with 10 positions matching TRBD2. Sample: axillary lymph node tissue. CDR3 in DNA: TGTGCCAGCAGTTGGCTAGCGGGAGCCTACAATGAGCAGTTCTTC. Its protein is CASSWLAGAYNEQFF.